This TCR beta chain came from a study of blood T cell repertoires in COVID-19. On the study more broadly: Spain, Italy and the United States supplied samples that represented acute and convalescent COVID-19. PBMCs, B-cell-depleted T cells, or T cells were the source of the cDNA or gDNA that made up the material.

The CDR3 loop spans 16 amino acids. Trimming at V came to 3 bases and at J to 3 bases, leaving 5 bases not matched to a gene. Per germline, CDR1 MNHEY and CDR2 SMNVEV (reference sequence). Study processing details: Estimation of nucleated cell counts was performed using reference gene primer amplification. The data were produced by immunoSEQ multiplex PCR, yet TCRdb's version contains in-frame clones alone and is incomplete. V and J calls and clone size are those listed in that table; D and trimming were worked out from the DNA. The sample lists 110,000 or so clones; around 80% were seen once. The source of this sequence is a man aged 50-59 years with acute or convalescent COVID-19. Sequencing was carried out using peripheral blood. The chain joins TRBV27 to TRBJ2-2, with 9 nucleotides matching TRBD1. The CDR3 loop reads CASSLGTGLDTGELFF. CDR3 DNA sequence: TGTGCCAGCAGTTTGGGGACAGGGTTAGACACCGGGGAGCTGTTTTTT.